These 9 T cell receptor beta chains were sequenced from one sample in a study of regulatory and conventional T cells in RAG deficiency. The protocol was immunoSEQ multiplex PCR, while the TCRdb copy is restricted to in-frame clones and leaves out a portion. Of 45,000 or so clones in the sample, 80% to 90% were seen once. Conventional CD4+ T cells were sorted from blood as CD25-low CD127-high cells. The data also belong to a second study, concerning regulatory T cells. Turning to that study: Amplification used 52 TRBV primers and 13 TRBJ primers.

Sequences were obtained from CD4+ effector T cells sorted from blood. The receptors shown here come from a human donor in good health.

The chain recombines TRBV10-1 with TRBJ2-3; D gene uncertain. This CDR3 has 13 amino acids. Germline lookup yields CDR1 WNHNN and CDR2 SYGVQD (reference sequence). V dropped 5 bases and J dropped 0 bases, with 6 bases sitting between them. Here the CDR3 DNA reads TGCGCCAGCAGTTCATCTAGCACAGATACGCAGTATTTT. It codes for CASSSSSTDTQYF.

The chain joins TRBV30 to TRBJ1-2; D gene ambiguous. The CDR3 covers 11 residues. V was shortened by 3 bases and J by 6 bases, with 8 bases between the two germline ends. Germline values: CDR1 GTSNPN, CDR2 SVGIG (reference sequence). The CDR3 sequence: CAWSRLNGYTF. CDR3 DNA: TGTGCCTGGAGCCGACTAAATGGCTACACCTTC.

V and J are TRBV19 and TRBJ2-3; 7 bases align to TRBD1. The CDR3 sequence is 16 residues long. Per the germline V gene, CDR1 is LNHDA and CDR2 is SQIVND (reference sequence). Losses at the gene ends were 3 bases for V and 0 bases for J; bases not matched to a gene: 6. CDR3 loop: CASSIRQGPSTDTQYF. As DNA, the CDR3 is TGTGCCAGTAGTATTCGACAGGGCCCTAGCACAGATACGCAGTATTTT.

This sequence joins TRBV7-3 and TRBJ2-5, with 7 bases that match TRBD2. This CDR3 is 16 amino acids long. Germline values: CDR1 SGHTA, CDR2 FQGTGA. The V and J ends lost 5 bases and 1 base, in that order; junction bases with no gene match: 10. Here the CDR3 DNA reads TGTGCCAGCAGCGCCTCCCACCGACTAGCCCAAGAGACCCAGTACTTC. This encodes CASSASHRLAQETQYF.

The CDR3 DNA follows: TGTGCCAGCAGTGAACTTCTGGGATACGAGCAGTACTTC. Its protein is CASSELLGYEQYF. This chain links TRBV25-1 with TRBJ2-7; D remains unclear. This CDR3 has 13 amino acids. V was pared by 2 bases and J by 4 bases, with 9 bases between. CDR1 and CDR2 from the germline V gene are MGHDK and SYGVNS.

The chain is built from TRBV7-2 and TRBJ2-2; no firm D call. CDR1 and CDR2 from the germline V gene are SGHTA and FQGNSA. V gave up 1 base and J gave up 6 bases, with 9 bases separating them. This CDR3 is 14 amino acids long. This CDR3 is CASSLDSGPGELFF. DNA for the CDR3: TGTGCCAGCAGCTTAGATTCGGGTCCCGGGGAGCTGTTTTTT.

The chain is built from TRBV6-4 and TRBJ1-1; no firm D call. Trimming pared 4 bases from V and 4 bases from J, leaving 13 bases between. CDR3 length: 14 amino acids. Germline loops: CDR1 MRHNA, CDR2 SNTAGT. CDR3 loop: CASSASGVPTEAFF. In DNA form, the CDR3 reads TGTGCCAGCAGTGCCAGCGGTGTCCCCACTGAAGCTTTCTTT.

The chain carries TRBV9 and TRBJ2-7, with unresolved D. This CDR3 is built from 11 residues. In germline, CDR1 is SGDLS, CDR2 YYNGEE. Trimming cost V 0 bases and J 5 bases, with 3 bases left between them. The CDR3 nucleotides read TGTGCCAGCAGCGTAGGTAACGAGCAGTACTTC. Translated: CASSVGNEQYF.

The rearrangement uses TRBV6-4 and TRBJ2-6; the D is unclear. The CDR3 totals 18 residues. Trimming shortened V by 5 bases and J by 5 bases, and 22 bases separated the two germline ends. CDR1 is MRHNA and CDR2 is SNTAGT in the germline V gene. CDR3 DNA: TGTGCCAGCAGTTCTCACATTCACACGACAAAGTGGGCCAACGTCCTGACTTTC. Translated: CASSSHIHTTKWANVLTF.